These 32 T cell receptor beta chains were all obtained from the same sample, sequenced in a study of shared clonotypes between healthy human individuals. Naive CD8 cells were CD45RO-negative, positively selected for CCR7, excluding terminally differentiated effector memory CD45RA+ cells. TCRdb's copy holds only in-frame clones and misses some; the assay was immunoSEQ multiplex PCR. The sample carries 750,000 to 1,000,000 clones, over 90% recorded once. Sequencing was performed on naive CD8+ T cells sorted from blood. These TCRs come from a man aged 30 to 39 in good health.

V gene TRBV6-6 combines with J gene TRBJ1-2; TRBD1 is a possible D gene (5 bases). The CDR3 is 14 residues long. Trimming took off 9 bases at V and 0 bases at J, with 14 bases between the two ends. CDR1 is MNHNY and CDR2 is SVGAGI in the germline V gene (reference sequence). CDR3 DNA: TGTGCCAGTACCATGGGACGCGCTAACTATGGCTACACCTTC. Translated, it gives CASTMGRANYGYTF.

CDR3 coding DNA: TGTGCCAGCAGCTTAGGCTTCGGGGGCGGAAGTGAAAAACTGTTTTTT. Translation gives CASSLGFGGGSEKLFF. This rearrangement joins TRBV7-9 to TRBJ1-4; perhaps TRBD1 as D (6 bases). This CDR3 has 16 amino acids. Germline V lookup: CDR1 SEHNR, CDR2 FQNEAQ (reference sequence). Deletions cut 1 base from V and 7 bases from J, with 16 bases between. Based on the CDR3 plus reference TRBV7-9 and TRBJ1-4, the full variable domain is DTGVSQNPRHKITKRGQNVTFRCDPISEHNRLYWYRQTLGQGPEFLTYFQNEAQLEKSRLLSDRFSAERPKGSFSTLEIQRTEQGDSAMYLCASSLGFGGGSEKLFFGSGTQLSVL.

The chain couples TRBV7-8 to TRBJ2-1; D possibly corresponds to TRBD2 (5 bases). CDR3 length: 16 amino acids. V was trimmed by 4 bases and J by 0 bases, leaving 13 bases between them. Germline CDR1 and CDR2: SGHVS and FQNEAQ. CDR3 sequence reads: CASSSFGESSYNEQFF. The CDR3 region has the DNA TGTGCCAGCAGCTCATTCGGGGAGAGCTCCTACAATGAGCAGTTCTTC. The full variable domain, with the rest looked up from reference TRBV7-8 and TRBJ2-1, is GAGVSQSPRYKVAKRGQDVALRCDPISGHVSLFWYQQALGQGPEFLTYFQNEAQLDKSGLPSDRFFAERPEGSVSTLKIQRTQQEDSAVYLCASSSFGESSYNEQFFGPGTRLTVL.

The rearrangement uses TRBV19 and TRBJ1-1; 7 nucleotides line up with TRBD1. The CDR3 has 15 amino acids. Germline CDR1 and CDR2: LNHDA and SQIVND (reference sequence). The trim removed 4 bases at V and 8 bases at J, leaving 13 bases unmatched. The DNA for the CDR3 is TGTGCCAGTAGTACACCGGACAGGTCGGCCGAAGAAGCTTTCTTT. Translation gives CASSTPDRSAEEAFF.

This sequence joins TRBV10-1 and TRBJ2-3, with 13 bases identical to TRBD2. The CDR3 is made up of 18 amino acids. The J segment lost 2 bases and the V segment lost 2 bases, leaving 7 bases of the junction unmatched. Germline V gives CDR1 WNHNN, CDR2 SYGVQD (reference sequence). The CDR3: CASSERRTSGRVTDTQYF. For the CDR3, the DNA is TGCGCCAGCAGTGAGCGAAGGACTAGCGGGAGAGTCACAGATACGCAGTATTTT.

This rearrangement joins TRBV5-8 to TRBJ2-1; D not resolved. Per the germline V gene, CDR1 is SGHTS and CDR2 is YDEGEE. The V gene lost 0 bases and the J gene lost 4 bases, with 8 bases spanning the gap. The CDR3 sequence is 14 residues long. Here the CDR3 reads CASSLDVGYNEQFF. The CDR3 nucleotides read TGTGCCAGCAGCTTGGATGTCGGTTACAATGAGCAGTTCTTC.

On this clone: The sample contains more than one DNA sequence encoding this CDR3. The chain is built from TRBV7-3 and TRBJ2-7, with a possible D match to TRBD2 (6 bases). CDR1 SGHTA and CDR2 FQGTGA come from the germline V gene. Between the trimmed V and J ends, which lost 2 bases and 3 bases, there was a span of 11 bases. CDR3 length: 14 residues. The CDR3 here is CASSLYGGNYEQYF. The CDR3 DNA sequence: TGTGCCAGCAGCTTATATGGCGGGAACTACGAGCAGTACTTC.

The CDR3 DNA is TGTGCCAGCAGTGAAGATAAGGTGCGGGGCAATCAGCCCCAGCATTTT. Amino acids: CASSEDKVRGNQPQHF. The V call is TRBV6-1, the J call TRBJ1-5; D call uncertain. The ends were cut back, 1 base at V and 2 bases at J, with 12 bases in the middle. The CDR3 loop spans 16 amino acids. Germline lookup yields CDR1 MNHNS and CDR2 SASEGT.

This clone was seen a handful of times. The rearrangement links TRBV7-9 to TRBJ2-1, with 8 positions matching TRBD1. The V and J ends lost 5 bases and 5 bases, in that order; junction bases with no gene match: 8. Germline V CDR1 and CDR2: SEHNR, FQNEAQ (reference sequence). CDR3 size: 15 residues. The CDR3 sequence: CASSLRTGRDNEQFF. In DNA form, the CDR3 reads TGTGCCAGCAGCCTTAGGACAGGGCGAGACAATGAGCAGTTCTTC.

The chain links TRBV6-5 to TRBJ2-3; 11 bases match TRBD2. This CDR3 has 15 residues. Per germline, CDR1 MNHEY and CDR2 SVGAGI. J was trimmed by 3 bases and V by 5 bases; bases with no gene match: 4. CDR3 nucleotide sequence: TGTGCCAGCAGTCCAACTAGCGGGAGAACAGATACGCAGTATTTT. Its protein is CASSPTSGRTDTQYF.

This chain uses TRBV10-3 with TRBJ2-1; either TRBD1 or TRBD2 may fit D (5 bases each). Germline CDR1 reads ENHRY; CDR2 reads SYGVKD. The V end was cut by 9 bases, the J end by 5 bases, with 14 bases between. This CDR3 comprises 13 residues. In DNA form, the CDR3 reads TGTGCCATGGGACCAGGCGGCCACAATGAGCAGTTCTTC. Translated, it gives CAMGPGGHNEQFF.

V usage is TRBV4-2 and J usage is TRBJ2-7; TRBD2 aligns across 7 bases. CDR1 is LGHNA, CDR2 YNFKEQ, per germline. The CDR3 has 13 amino acids. V was pared by 4 bases and J by 6 bases, with 6 bases of the junction left unmatched. The CDR3 bases are TGTGCCAGCAGCCCACGTCTAGCGGCCGAGCAGTACTTC. This sequence encodes CASSPRLAAEQYF.

In its sample, this clone was seen once. J is TRBJ2-2 and V is TRBV7-9, with D hard to call. Germline assignment: CDR1 SEHNR and CDR2 FQNEAQ (reference sequence). Trimming took off 11 bases at V and 9 bases at J, with 13 bases between the two ends. This CDR3 contains 11 residues. The CDR3 coding sequence is TGTGCCTCTTCGTGGAACAGGGAGCTGTTTTTT. Translated: CASSWNRELFF.

As concerns this clone: It may be a read error: a sequence one base away is much more abundant. This chain uses TRBV6-5 with TRBJ2-5; 11 nucleotides match TRBD1. The DNA end lines up better with TRBJ2-7; the J call may be wrong. The CDR3 spans 14 residues. Germline values: CDR1 MNHEY, CDR2 SVGAGI. The CDR3 region has the DNA TGTGCCAGCAGTTCCGGGACAGGGGGGTACGAGCAGTACTTC. Amino acid sequence: CASSSGTGGYEQYF.

The chain couples TRBV27 to TRBJ2-3; no definite D call. Germline V gene sequence: CDR1 MNHEY, CDR2 SMNVEV (reference sequence). V lost 4 bases, J lost 0 bases, and 14 bases lay in between. The CDR3 runs 16 residues. CDR3 protein: CASSSGSIASTDTQYF. The CDR3 nucleotides are TGTGCCAGCAGTTCAGGCTCGATTGCTAGCACAGATACGCAGTATTTT.

The genes are TRBV4-1 and TRBJ2-3; weak D call: TRBD1 (6 bases). Germline CDR1 reads MGHRA; CDR2 reads YSYEKL. The CDR3 totals 16 residues. The V end lost 1 base, the J end lost 1 base, and 12 bases lay between the germline ends. CDR3 DNA: TGCGCCAGCAGCCAAGTTTTGAACAGGGGCACAGATACGCAGTATTTT. This sequence encodes CASSQVLNRGTDTQYF.

In regard to this clone: One junction end does not reproduce the germline sequence, and a read error may be involved. The chain is built from TRBV7-7 and TRBJ2-2, with D unclear. CDR3 length equals 15 residues. CDR1 and CDR2 (germline): SSHAT, FNYEAQ (reference sequence). CDR3 sequence (DNA): TGTGCTAGCAGCCCTATAGGGTGGTACACCGGGGAGCTGTTTTTT. Translated: CASSPIGWYTGELFF.

This clone was seen just once. The V gene is TRBV9, the J gene TRBJ1-2; D might be TRBD1 (5 bases). The V gene lost 2 bases and the J gene lost 8 bases, with 13 bases spanning the gap. Germline V gives CDR1 SGDLS, CDR2 YYNGEE. This CDR3 is built from 13 residues. CDR3 in amino acids: CASSVRGREGYTF. The CDR3 DNA sequence: TGTGCCAGCAGCGTGAGGGGCCGGGAAGGCTACACCTTC. Full variable domain (missing parts from reference TRBV9 and TRBJ1-2): DSGVTQTPKHLITATGQRVTLRCSPRSGDLSVYWYQQSLDQGLQFLIQYYNGEERAKGNILERFSAQQFPDLHSELNLSSLELGDSALYFCASSVRGREGYTFGSGTRLTVV.

CDR3 sequence (DNA): TGTGCCAGCACCCTTACACAGGGGGCGTTAACTGAAGCTTTCTTT. It specifies CASTLTQGALTEAFF. The chain employs TRBV2 and TRBJ1-1, with 9 bases that match TRBD1. With 7 bases clipped from V and 5 bases from J, the junction kept 11 bases outside the gene matches. Germline V lookup: CDR1 SNHLY, CDR2 FYNNEI. The CDR3 has 15 residues.

This chain joins TRBV27 and TRBJ1-5; no firm D call. The CDR3 is made up of 15 amino acids. Per the germline V gene, CDR1 is MNHEY and CDR2 is SMNVEV (reference sequence). Between the trimmed V and J ends, which lost 6 bases and 0 bases, there was a span of 12 bases. In DNA, the CDR3 is TGTGCCAGCAGGGAGGGAGGGAATAGCAATCAGCCCCAGCATTTT. Translation: CASREGGNSNQPQHF.

The V gene is TRBV9, the J gene TRBJ2-5; 7 bases fit TRBD1. This CDR3 has 16 amino acids. Germline-derived CDR1 and CDR2 are SGDLS and YYNGEE. V shed 0 bases, J shed 5 bases, and the junction held 10 bases outside the gene matches. The CDR3 nucleotides are TGTGCCAGCAGCGTAGCGGACAGACAGGGTTACGAGACCCAGTACTTC. Protein product: CASSVADRQGYETQYF.

The rearrangement links TRBV2 to TRBJ2-7, with no clear D. This CDR3 has 15 amino acids. V was trimmed by 3 bases and J by 2 bases, leaving 14 bases between them. Germline V CDR1 and CDR2: SNHLY, FYNNEI. CDR3 residues: CASSDSTYRTYEQYF. The CDR3 coding sequence is TGTGCCAGCAGTGATTCAACCTACCGTACCTACGAGCAGTACTTC.

The chain combines TRBV15 with TRBJ2-3; TRBD1 matches at 7 bases. Germline CDR1 and CDR2: LNHNV and YYDKDF (reference sequence). The V segment lost 7 bases and the J segment 3 bases; nucleotides outside the gene matches: 4. The CDR3 sequence is 13 residues long. The CDR3, as DNA: TGTGCCACCATAGGGGGCTCAACAGATACGCAGTATTTT. Translated: CATIGGSTDTQYF. The entire variable domain, with the rest obtained from reference TRBV15 and TRBJ2-3, is as follows: DAMVIQNPRYQVTQFGKPVTLSCSQTLNHNVMYWYQQKSSQAPKLLFHYYDKDFNNEADTPDNFQSRRPNTSFCFLDIRSPGLGDTAMYLCATIGGSTDTQYFGPGTRLTVL.

V is TRBV6-5 and J is TRBJ2-5, with 9 positions matching TRBD2. There are 15 residues in the CDR3. CDR1 is MNHEY and CDR2 is SVGAGI in the germline V gene. Trimming took 2 bases from V and 7 from J; bases not matched to a gene: 8. CDR3 residues: CASSYRAGGPWTQYF. For the CDR3, the DNA is TGTGCCAGCAGTTACCGGGCGGGAGGGCCCTGGACCCAGTACTTC.

The chain joins TRBV15 to TRBJ2-5; possibly TRBD2 for D (6 bases). V dropped 4 bases and J dropped 1 base, with 13 bases sitting between them. Germline assignment: CDR1 LNHNV and CDR2 YYDKDF (reference sequence). CDR3 length: 15 residues. DNA for the CDR3: TGTGCCACCAGCACCCCAGCGGGCCTCCAAGAGACCCAGTACTTC. Its translation is CATSTPAGLQETQYF. The full variable domain, in which reference TRBV15 and TRBJ2-5 provide the parts outside the CDR3, is DAMVIQNPRYQVTQFGKPVTLSCSQTLNHNVMYWYQQKSSQAPKLLFHYYDKDFNNEADTPDNFQSRRPNTSFCFLDIRSPGLGDTAMYLCATSTPAGLQETQYFGPGTRLLVL.

About this clone itself: Mismatch with germline at one junction end may stem from a read error. This chain connects TRBV7-9 to TRBJ2-1, with D uncertain. The CDR3 sequence is 11 residues long. The V gene's germline CDR1 is SEHNR and CDR2 FQNEAQ (reference sequence). In nucleotides, the CDR3 is TGTGCCAGCAGCCCCCACAATGGGCAGTTCTTC. Translation gives CASSPHNGQFF. Drawing the rest from reference TRBV7-9 and TRBJ2-1, the complete variable domain is DTGVSQNPRHKITKRGQNVTFRCDPISEHNRLYWYRQTLGQGPEFLTYFQNEAQLEKSRLLSDRFSAERPKGSFSTLEIQRTEQGDSAMYLCASSPHNGQFFGPGTRLTVL.

The chain recombines TRBV28 with TRBJ2-1; TRBD2 is a possible D gene (6 bases). V was clipped by 2 bases and J by 6 bases, with 14 bases between them. CDR3 size: 15 residues. Germline values: CDR1 MDHEN, CDR2 SYDVKM. The CDR3 sequence: CASSLSAGPGNEQFF. In DNA, the CDR3 is TGTGCCAGCAGTTTAAGTGCGGGACCGGGCAATGAGCAGTTCTTC.

V gene TRBV5-4 combines with J gene TRBJ2-5; the match to TRBD2 covers 8 bases. CDR1 is SGHNT, CDR2 YYREEE, per germline (reference sequence). The junction had 4 bases not matched to a gene; V was cut back by 0 bases and J by 9 bases. This CDR3 has 13 residues. CDR3 DNA: TGTGCCAGCAGCTTGGGGACTAGCAGCCCCCAGTACTTC. This codes for CASSLGTSSPQYF.

The rearrangement uses TRBV5-5 and TRBJ1-4; 9 bases are a match to TRBD1. The CDR3 runs to 14 residues. Germline V gives CDR1 SGHKS, CDR2 YYEKEE (reference sequence). With V trimmed by 4 bases and J by 4 bases, 2 bases remained unmatched. The DNA for the CDR3 is TGTGCCAGCAGCAGGACAGGGGATAATGAAAAACTGTTTTTT. This gives the protein CASSRTGDNEKLFF.

V is TRBV5-6 and J is TRBJ2-1; TRBD2 agrees at 8 bases. The CDR3 is 19 amino acids. V lost 0 bases to trimming and J lost 0 bases; unmatched junction nucleotides: 11. Germline V lookup: CDR1 SGHDT, CDR2 YYEEEE. The CDR3 loop is CASSLGSSGFTDSYNEQFF. CDR3 sequence (DNA): TGTGCCAGCAGCTTGGGGTCTAGCGGGTTCACCGACTCCTACAATGAGCAGTTCTTC.

This chain joins TRBV4-1 and TRBJ2-1; 10 positions agree with TRBD2. This CDR3 has 17 residues. J gave up 4 bases and V 0 bases, and 6 bases lay outside the gene matches. Germline values: CDR1 MGHRA, CDR2 YSYEKL. The DNA for the CDR3 is TGCGCCAGCAGCCAAGATACTAGCGGGACCCCATACAATGAGCAGTTCTTC. This gives the protein CASSQDTSGTPYNEQFF.

This sequence joins TRBV10-3 and TRBJ2-7, with no clear D. V gave up 8 bases and J gave up 2 bases, with 10 bases separating them. The CDR3 length is 12 residues. Germline CDR1 reads ENHRY; CDR2 reads SYGVKD. This CDR3 is CAIGADPYEQYF. The CDR3 coding sequence is TGTGCCATCGGCGCAGACCCCTACGAGCAGTACTTC.